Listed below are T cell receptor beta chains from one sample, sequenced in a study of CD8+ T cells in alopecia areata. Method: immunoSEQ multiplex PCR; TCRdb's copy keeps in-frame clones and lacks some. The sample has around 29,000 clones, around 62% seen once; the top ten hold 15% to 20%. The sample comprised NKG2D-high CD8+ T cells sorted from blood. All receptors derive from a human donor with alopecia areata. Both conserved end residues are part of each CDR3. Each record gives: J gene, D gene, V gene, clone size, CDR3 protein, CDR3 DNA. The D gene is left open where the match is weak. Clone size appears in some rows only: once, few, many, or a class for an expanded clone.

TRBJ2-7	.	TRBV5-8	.	CASSPTPSYEQYF	TGTGCCAGCAGCCCAACACCATCCTACGAGCAGTACTTC
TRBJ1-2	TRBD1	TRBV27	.	CASSSIDRGIDGYTF	TGTGCCAGCAGCTCCATCGACAGGGGAATCGATGGCTACACCTTC
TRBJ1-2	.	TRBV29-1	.	CSVETVLGYTF	TGCAGCGTAGAGACAGTCTTAGGCTACACCTTC
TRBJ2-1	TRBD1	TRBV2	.	CASSGGTGGYEQFF	TGTGCCAGCAGTGGTGGGACAGGGGGCTATGAGCAGTTCTTC
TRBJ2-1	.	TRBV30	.	CASRNRENYNEQFF	TGTGCCTCGCGGAACAGGGAAAACTACAATGAGCAGTTCTTC
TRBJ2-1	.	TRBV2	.	CVWTVVLRDEQFF	TGTGTATGGACAGTCGTCCTTAGGGATGAGCAGTTCTTC
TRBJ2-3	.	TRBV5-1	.	CASSLRGDTQYF	TGCGCCAGCAGCCTAAGGGGAGATACGCAGTATTTT
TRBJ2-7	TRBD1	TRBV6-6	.	CASSYWAGGTHEQYF	TGTGCCAGCAGTTACTGGGCAGGGGGAACCCACGAGCAGTACTTC
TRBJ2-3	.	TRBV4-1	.	CASSQDYSTDTQYF	TGCGCCAGCAGCCAAGATTATAGCACAGATACGCAGTATTTT
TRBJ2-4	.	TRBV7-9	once	CASSSPPQPSIQYF	TGTGCCAGCAGCTCCCCCCCCCAACCCTCGATTCAGTACTTC
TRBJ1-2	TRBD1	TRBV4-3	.	CASSQDLQGDPLDGYTF	TGCGCCAGCAGCCAAGATCTTCAGGGGGACCCTCTGGATGGCTACACCTTC
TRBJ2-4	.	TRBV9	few	CASSGPGGLKNIQYF	TGTGCCAGCAGCGGCCCCGGGGGGCTGAAAAACATTCAGTACTTC
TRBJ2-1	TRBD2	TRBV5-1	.	CASSLRSASGNLNEQFF	TGCGCCAGCAGCTTGAGGTCCGCTAGCGGGAACCTAAATGAGCAGTTCTTC
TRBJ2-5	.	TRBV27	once	CASSPTGRPSETQYF	TGTGCCAGCAGTCCGACTGGCAGACCCTCGGAGACCCAGTACTTC
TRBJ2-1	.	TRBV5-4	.	CAAVDPDSSYNEQFF	TGTGCCGCCGTGGACCCTGACAGCTCCTACAATGAGCAGTTCTTC
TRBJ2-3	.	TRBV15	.	CATQPSQSADTQYF	TGTGCCACGCAGCCTAGCCAAAGCGCAGATACGCAGTATTTT
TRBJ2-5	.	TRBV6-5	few	CASSSPHGARETQYF	TGTGCCAGCAGTTCCCCCCATGGGGCACGGGAGACCCAGTACTTC
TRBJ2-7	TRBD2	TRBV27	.	CASSPHSGKSYEQYF	TGTGCCAGCAGTCCACATAGCGGGAAGTCCTACGAGCAGTACTTC
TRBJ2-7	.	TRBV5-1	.	CASSSGHEQYF	TGCGCCAGCAGTTCGGGCCACGAGCAGTACTTC
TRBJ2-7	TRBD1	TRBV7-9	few	CASSSDRDRRPYEQYF	TGTGCCAGCAGCTCAGACCGGGACAGGCGACCCTACGAGCAGTACTTC
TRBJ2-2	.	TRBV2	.	CASSDPGANTGELFF	TGTGCCAGCAGTGACCCGGGGGCGAACACCGGGGAGCTGTTTTTT
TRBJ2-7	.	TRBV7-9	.	CASSSGALRSPYEQYF	TGTGCCAGCAGCTCGGGGGCCTTACGGAGCCCCTACGAGCAGTACTTC
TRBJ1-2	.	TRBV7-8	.	CASSLAAEGNGYTF	TGTGCCAGCAGCTTAGCGGCCGAAGGGAATGGCTACACCTTC
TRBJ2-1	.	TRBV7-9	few	CASSQAINEQFF	TGTGCCAGCAGCCAAGCTATAAATGAGCAGTTCTTC
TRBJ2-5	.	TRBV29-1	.	CSVKPPRGVEETQYF	TGCAGCGTAAAACCCCCTAGGGGGGTAGAAGAGACCCAGTACTTC
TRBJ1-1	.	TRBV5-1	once	CASSLVQDTEAFF	TGCGCCAGCAGCTTGGTTCAGGACACTGAAGCTTTCTTT
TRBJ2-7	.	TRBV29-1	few	CSVEDLSGNAYEQYF	TGCAGCGTTGAAGATCTGTCAGGGAACGCCTACGAGCAGTACTTC
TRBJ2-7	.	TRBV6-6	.	CASSYSGNHEQYF	TGTGCCAGCAGTTACTCGGGAAATCACGAGCAGTACTTC